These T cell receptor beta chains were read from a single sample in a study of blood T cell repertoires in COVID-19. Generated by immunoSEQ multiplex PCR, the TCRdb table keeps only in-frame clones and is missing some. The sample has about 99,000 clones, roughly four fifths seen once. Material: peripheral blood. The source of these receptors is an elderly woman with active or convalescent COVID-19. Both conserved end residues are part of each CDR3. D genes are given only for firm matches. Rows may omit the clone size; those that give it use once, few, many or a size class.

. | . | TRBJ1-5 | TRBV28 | CASSLLFSNQPQHF | TGTGCCAGCAGTTTATTATTCAGCAATCAGCCCCAGCATTTT
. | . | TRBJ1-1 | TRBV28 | CASSPDPDRNTEAFF | TGTGCCAGCAGTCCAGACCCGGACAGGAACACTGAAGCTTTCTTT
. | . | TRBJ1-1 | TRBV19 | CASSSYPGRGSNTEAFF | TGTGCCAGTAGTTCATATCCAGGGAGGGGATCGAACACTGAAGCTTTCTTT
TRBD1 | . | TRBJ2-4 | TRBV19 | CASQQGRNIQYF | TGTGCCAGCCAACAGGGGAGAAACATTCAGTACTTC
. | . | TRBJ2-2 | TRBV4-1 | CASSQRQELVGELFF | TGCGCCAGCAGCCAACGACAGGAGTTGGTCGGGGAGCTGTTTTTT
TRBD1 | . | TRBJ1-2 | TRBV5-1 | CASSSWGTGALANYGYTF | TGCGCCAGCAGCTCTTGGGGAACAGGGGCACTAGCTAACTATGGCTACACCTTC
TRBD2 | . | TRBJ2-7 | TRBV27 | CASSLRPGTTYSYEQYF | TGTGCCAGCAGTTTACGCCCCGGGACTACTTACTCCTACGAGCAGTACTTC
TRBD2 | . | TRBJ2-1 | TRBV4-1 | CASSPLTSGRGVAYNEQFF | TGCGCCAGCAGCCCCCTGACTAGCGGGAGAGGGGTCGCCTACAATGAGCAGTTCTTC
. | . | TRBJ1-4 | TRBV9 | CASSSSPQGGEKLFF | TGTGCCAGCAGCTCATCCCCCCAGGGTGGAGAAAAACTGTTTTTT
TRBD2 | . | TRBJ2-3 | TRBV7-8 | CASSRTSGRALTDTQYF | TGTGCCAGCAGCCGAACTAGCGGGAGGGCCCTCACAGATACGCAGTATTTT
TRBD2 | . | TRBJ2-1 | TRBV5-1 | CASSLGLAGGTEQFF | TGCGCCAGCAGCTTGGGACTAGCGGGGGGTACTGAGCAGTTCTTC
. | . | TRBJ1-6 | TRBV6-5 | CASRPGMHNSPLHF | TGTGCCAGCAGGCCCGGGATGCATAATTCACCCCTCCACTTT
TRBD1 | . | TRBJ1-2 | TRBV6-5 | CASRLRGQNYGYTF | TGTGCCAGCAGATTAAGGGGACAGAACTATGGCTACACCTTC
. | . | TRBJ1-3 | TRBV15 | CATSRGASNTGNTIYF | TGTGCCACCAGCAGAGGGGCCTCAAACACTGGAAACACCATATATTTT
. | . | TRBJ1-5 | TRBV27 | CASSLSRERPQHF | TGTGCCAGCAGTTTATCTCGGGAGCGGCCCCAGCATTTT
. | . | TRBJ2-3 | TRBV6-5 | CASRPTEIDTQYF | TGTGCCAGCAGGCCAACAGAGATAGATACGCAGTATTTT
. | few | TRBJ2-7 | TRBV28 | CASSFRLEVLSYEQYF | TGTGCCAGCAGTTTCCGACTAGAGGTGTTATCCTACGAGCAGTACTTC
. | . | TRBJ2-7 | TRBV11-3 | CASSARPHSGYSYEQYF | TGTGCCAGCAGCGCCCGCCCCCATAGCGGTTATTCCTACGAGCAGTACTTC
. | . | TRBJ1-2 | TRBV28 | CASNPDRNYGYTF | TGTGCCAGCAACCCCGACAGGAACTATGGCTACACCTTC
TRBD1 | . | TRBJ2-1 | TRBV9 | CASSSGTGSYNEQFF | TGTGCCAGCAGCTCCGGGACAGGGAGTTACAATGAGCAGTTCTTC
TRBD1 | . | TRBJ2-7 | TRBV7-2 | CASSLRQAGTARSYEQYF | TGTGCCAGCAGCTTAAGGCAGGCCGGGACAGCCCGATCCTACGAGCAGTACTTC
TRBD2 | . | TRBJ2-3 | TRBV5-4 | CASSMSGGWTDTQYF | TGTGCCAGCAGCATGAGCGGGGGGTGGACAGATACGCAGTATTTT
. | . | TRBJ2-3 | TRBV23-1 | CASSPRTADTDTQYF | TGCGCCAGCAGTCCCAGGACAGCGGACACAGATACGCAGTATTTT
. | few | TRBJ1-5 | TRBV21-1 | CASITHQGASGASNQPQHF | TGTGCCAGCATCACTCACCAAGGGGCCTCAGGGGCGAGCAATCAGCCCCAGCATTTT
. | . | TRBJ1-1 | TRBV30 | CAWSLQGMRAFF | TGTGCCTGGAGTCTCCAGGGGATGCGGGCTTTCTTT
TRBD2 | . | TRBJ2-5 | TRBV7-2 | CASSLGGSYRREVQTQYF | TGTGCCAGCAGCTTAGGCGGGAGCTATCGGCGGGAGGTACAGACCCAGTACTTC
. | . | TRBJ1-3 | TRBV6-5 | CASTKTGNSGNTIYF | TGTGCCAGCACCAAAACCGGGAACTCTGGAAACACCATATATTTT
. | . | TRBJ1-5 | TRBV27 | CASSTGLLNQPQHF | TGTGCCAGCAGTACGGGACTCCTCAATCAGCCCCAGCATTTT
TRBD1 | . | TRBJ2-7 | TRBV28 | CASLGSPGQPYEQYF | TGTGCCAGCCTGGGAAGCCCGGGACAGCCTTACGAGCAGTACTTC
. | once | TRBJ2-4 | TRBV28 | CASSSRGLALAKNIQYF | TGTGCCAGCAGTTCTCGAGGGCTAGCGTTAGCCAAAAACATTCAGTACTTC
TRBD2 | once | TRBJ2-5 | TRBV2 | CASSVALAGALKETQYF | TGTGCCAGCAGTGTGGCCCTAGCGGGTGCCCTGAAAGAGACCCAGTACTTC
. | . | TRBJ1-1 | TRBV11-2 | CASSARRQDPEAFF | TGTGCCAGCAGCGCACGGAGGCAGGATCCTGAAGCTTTCTTT
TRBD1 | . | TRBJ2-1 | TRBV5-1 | CASSPMTGAIIDNEQFF | TGCGCCAGCAGCCCGATGACAGGGGCGATAATCGACAATGAGCAGTTCTTC
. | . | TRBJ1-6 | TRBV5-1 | CASSPETVTSSYNSPLHF | TGCGCCAGCAGCCCCGAAACAGTTACTAGCTCCTATAATTCACCCCTCCACTTT
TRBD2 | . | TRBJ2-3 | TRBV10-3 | CGIAGGPTDTQYF | TGTGGAATAGCGGGGGGGCCAACAGATACGCAGTATTTT
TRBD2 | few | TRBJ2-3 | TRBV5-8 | CASSLGLAGGLDTQYF | TGTGCCAGCAGCTTGGGGCTAGCGGGAGGACTGGATACGCAGTATTTT
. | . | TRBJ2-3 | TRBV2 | CASSEDLTGTDTQYF | TGTGCCAGCAGTGAAGACCTAACAGGGACAGATACGCAGTATTTT
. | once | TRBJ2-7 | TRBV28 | CASSLLAPGTQYF | TGTGCCAGCAGTTTATTGGCCCCCGGGACTCAGTACTTC
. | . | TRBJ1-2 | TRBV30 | CAWSSRGYYGYTF | TGTGCCTGGAGTTCGAGGGGGTACTATGGCTACACCTTC
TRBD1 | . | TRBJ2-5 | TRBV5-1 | CASSLGYRGETQYF | TGCGCCAGCAGCTTGGGCTACAGGGGGGAGACCCAGTACTTC
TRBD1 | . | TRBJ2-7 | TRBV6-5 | CASRGTGGGYEQYF | TGTGCCAGCAGGGGAACAGGGGGCGGGTACGAGCAGTACTTC
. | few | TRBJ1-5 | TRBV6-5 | CASSGRVQPQHF | TGTGCCAGCAGCGGCAGGGTTCAGCCCCAGCATTTT
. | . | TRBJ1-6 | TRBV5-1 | CASSLEDSRSSYNSPLHF | TGCGCCAGCAGCCTGGAGGACAGCCGTAGCTCCTATAATTCACCCCTCCACTTT
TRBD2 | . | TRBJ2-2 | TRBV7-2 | CASSPKLRGRAGNTGELFF | TGTGCCAGCAGCCCCAAATTACGGGGGAGGGCCGGGAACACCGGGGAGCTGTTTTTT
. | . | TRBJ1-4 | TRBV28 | CASRATVMNEKLFF | TGTGCCAGCAGGGCGACAGTTATGAATGAAAAACTGTTTTTT
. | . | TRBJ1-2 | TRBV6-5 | CASIKQGLHGYTF | TGTGCCAGCATCAAACAGGGTCTCCATGGCTACACCTTC
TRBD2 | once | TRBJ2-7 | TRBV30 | CAWSVNRGLAGATHEQYF | TGTGCCTGGAGTGTAAACAGGGGCTTAGCGGGAGCCACCCACGAGCAGTACTTC
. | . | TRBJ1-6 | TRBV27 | CASSFWQGSNSPLHF | TGTGCCAGCAGTTTTTGGCAGGGGAGCAATTCACCCCTCCACTTT
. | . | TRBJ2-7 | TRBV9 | CASSVAQLGEQYF | TGTGCCAGCAGCGTAGCCCAACTCGGCGAGCAGTACTTC
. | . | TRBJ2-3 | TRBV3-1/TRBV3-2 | CASSQLTDTQYF | TGTGCCAGCAGCCAACTCACAGATACGCAGTATTTT
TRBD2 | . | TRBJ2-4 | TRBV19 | CANPPVAGAKNIQYF | TGTGCCAACCCCCCGGTAGCGGGAGCCAAAAACATTCAGTACTTC
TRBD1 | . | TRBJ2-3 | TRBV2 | CASSDETGGTDTQYF | TGTGCCAGCAGTGATGAGACAGGGGGGACAGATACGCAGTATTTT
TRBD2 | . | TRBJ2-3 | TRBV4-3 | CASSQKAGGPSIVAQYF | TGCGCCAGCAGCCAAAAAGCGGGAGGCCCCTCCATCGTGGCGCAGTATTTT
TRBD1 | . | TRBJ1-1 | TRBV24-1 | CATSDGTGGSNEAFF | TGTGCCACCAGTGACGGGACAGGGGGCAGTAATGAAGCTTTCTTT
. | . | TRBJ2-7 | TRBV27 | CASSLLSGDYEQYF | TGTGCCAGCAGTTTATTAAGCGGAGACTACGAGCAGTACTTC
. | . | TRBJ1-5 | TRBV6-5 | CASSYSANQPQHF | TGTGCCAGCAGTTACTCCGCGAATCAGCCCCAGCATTTT
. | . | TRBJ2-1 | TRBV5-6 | CASNQQGPNEQFF | TGTGCCAGCAACCAGCAGGGTCCCAATGAGCAGTTCTTC
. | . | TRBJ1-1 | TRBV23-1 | CASSQGGYTEAFF | TGCGCCAGCAGTCAGGGAGGATACACTGAAGCTTTCTTT
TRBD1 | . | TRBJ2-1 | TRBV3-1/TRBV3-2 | CASSQDFALQGENEQFF | TGTGCCAGCAGCCAAGATTTCGCCTTACAGGGGGAGAATGAGCAGTTCTTC
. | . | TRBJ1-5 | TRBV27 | CASSLEFGGLSQPQHF | TGTGCCAGCAGTTTAGAATTCGGGGGACTCAGTCAGCCCCAGCATTTT